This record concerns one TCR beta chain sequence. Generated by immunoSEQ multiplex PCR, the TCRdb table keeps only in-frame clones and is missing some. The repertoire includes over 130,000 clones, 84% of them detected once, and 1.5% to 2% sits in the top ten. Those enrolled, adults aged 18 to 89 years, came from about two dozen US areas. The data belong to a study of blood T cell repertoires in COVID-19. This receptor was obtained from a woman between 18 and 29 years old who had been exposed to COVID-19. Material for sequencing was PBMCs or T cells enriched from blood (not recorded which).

The CDR3 DNA sequence: TGTGCCAGCAGTCCCGCCCCGACGGGGGGATATGAAAAACTGTTTTTT. This translates into CASSPAPTGGYEKLFF. The rearrangement joins TRBV28 to TRBJ1-4; maybe TRBD1 (5 bases). The CDR3 runs to 16 residues. Per the germline V gene, CDR1 is MDHEN and CDR2 is SYDVKM. V was clipped by 5 bases and J by 6 bases, with 19 bases between them.